This TCR beta chain came from a study of CD8+ T cells in alopecia areata. Trimming at V came to 7 bases and at J to 2 bases, leaving 8 bases not matched to a gene. The CDR3 extends over 15 amino acids. CDR1 and CDR2 (germline): MNHEY, SVGAGI. Those with alopecia areata gave lesional scalp punch biopsies and peripheral blood. In each case, RNA was isolated and then reverse transcribed into cDNA as the sequencing template. Only in-frame clones appear in the TCRdb table, and some are missing; sequencing was by immunoSEQ multiplex PCR. Of under 20,000 clones listed, less than 70% are singletons. The sequencing used skin, collected at week 0. The chain uses TRBV6-5 and TRBJ1-2, with TRBD1 matching 9 bases. The clonotype originates from a human donor with alopecia areata. CDR3 region: CASTGGDRVNYGYTF. Here the CDR3 DNA reads TGTGCCAGCACCGGGGGGGACAGGGTGAACTATGGCTACACCTTC.